The T cell receptor beta chain described here comes from a study of cytomegalovirus exposure and HLA in healthy donors. CDR1 is SGHDT and CDR2 is YYEEEE in the germline V gene. The CDR3 is made up of 14 amino acids. V lost 0 bases to trimming and J lost 5 bases, with 11 bases between them. The study ran its PCR with 60 Vbeta and 13 Jbeta primers. The data were produced by immunoSEQ multiplex PCR, yet TCRdb's version contains in-frame clones alone and is incomplete. The sample's table shows around 97,000 clones. The specimen was PBMCs. The rearrangement links TRBV5-6 to TRBJ2-5; perhaps TRBD2 as D (6 bases). This clonotype originated in a man aged 35-49 years in good health and CMV-seronegative. The CDR3 region is CASSLDGGQETQYF. CDR3 DNA: TGTGCCAGCAGCTTGGACGGGGGTCAGGAGACCCAGTACTTC.